This passage covers 9 T cell receptor beta chains from one sample sequenced in a study of shared clonotypes between healthy human individuals. The assay was immunoSEQ multiplex PCR, and TCRdb's table has in-frame clones only and misses some. The repertoire includes roughly 1.5 million clones, 95% to 99% of them detected once, and roughly 0.4% sits in the top ten. The sequenced sample consisted of naive CD4+ T cells sorted from blood. The sample's subset: CD45RA+ positively selected. All receptors derive from a man younger than 45 in good health.

The gene calls are TRBV30 and TRBJ1-1; D not certain. Germline CDR1 is GTSNPN and CDR2 is SVGIG (reference sequence). V shed 4 bases and J shed 1 base, with 10 bases lying between them. The CDR3 runs 13 residues. The CDR3: CAWNPRGNTEAFF. CDR3 in DNA: TGTGCCTGGAACCCGAGAGGGAACACTGAAGCTTTCTTT.

This clone was seen once. The chain joins TRBV7-2 to TRBJ2-1; tentatively, D is TRBD2 (5 bases). CDR3 length equals 14 residues. Germline V gene data show CDR1 as SGHTA and CDR2 as FQGNSA. V gave up 6 bases and J gave up 5 bases, with 14 bases separating them. CDR3 sequence reads: CASRAASGHNEQFF. In DNA form, the CDR3 reads TGTGCCAGCAGGGCGGCCAGCGGCCACAATGAGCAGTTCTTC. Drawing the rest from reference TRBV7-2 and TRBJ2-1, the complete variable domain is GAGVSQSPSNKVTEKGKDVELRCDPISGHTALYWYRQSLGQGLEFLIYFQGNSAPDKSGLPSDRFSAERTGGSVSTLTIQRTQQEDSAVYLCASRAASGHNEQFFGPGTRLTVL.

For this clone: The same CDR3 is also encoded by other DNA sequences in this sample. The rearrangement uses TRBV5-4 and TRBJ2-2; D gene uncertain. The CDR3 covers 13 residues. CDR1 is SGHNT and CDR2 is YYREEE in the germline V gene (reference sequence). Trimming left V 1 base short and J 0 bases short, with 1 base between. The CDR3 nucleotides read TGTGCCAGCAGCTTGACGAACACCGGGGAGCTGTTTTTT. It codes for CASSLTNTGELFF.

Note on this clone: This sample includes further DNA sequences coding for the same CDR3. In nucleotides, the CDR3 is TGTGCCAGCAGTTTTGTGGGGAATCAGCCCCAGCATTTT. This gives the protein CASSFVGNQPQHF. This chain links TRBV28 with TRBJ1-5, with D hard to call. The ends were cut back, 3 bases at V and 4 bases at J, with 7 bases in the middle. The CDR3 sequence is 13 residues long. The germline gives CDR1 MDHEN, CDR2 SYDVKM.

This chain joins TRBV28 and TRBJ2-2, with a weak D call TRBD1 (6 bases). V shed 8 bases and J shed 6 bases, with 19 bases lying between them. Germline V lookup: CDR1 MDHEN, CDR2 SYDVKM. CDR3 size: 15 residues. The CDR3 reads CASGSTGTAAGELFF. CDR3 bases: TGTGCCAGCGGATCAACAGGGACCGCCGCCGGGGAGCTGTTTTTT.

A word on this clone: The junction shows a germline mismatch at one end, possibly a read error. The chain carries TRBV7-9 and TRBJ2-4; TRBD1 matches at 7 bases. The V gene's germline CDR1 is SEHNR and CDR2 FQNEAQ (reference sequence). The CDR3 is made up of 12 amino acids. The DNA for the CDR3 is TGTGCCAGCAGCCCGGTGACAGGGTATTGGGACTTC. Protein sequence: CASSPVTGYWDF.

CDR3 in amino acids: CASSSSPGPSYNEQFF. CDR3 DNA sequence: TGTGCCAGCAGCAGTTCCCCGGGCCCCTCCTACAATGAGCAGTTCTTC. The chain has TRBV7-2 and TRBJ2-1; the D is unclear. Germline values: CDR1 SGHTA, CDR2 FQGNSA. The CDR3 is 16 residues long. V was cut by 5 bases and J by 0 bases, with 14 bases left in between.

The chain carries TRBV9 and TRBJ2-3; 10 nucleotides line up with TRBD1. CDR3 length: 20 amino acids. Trimming cost V 3 bases and J 2 bases; bases outside gene matches: 18. The germline CDR1 and CDR2 sequences are SGDLS and YYNGEE. This CDR3 reads CASSAHHWDRGTYTTDTQYF. The DNA of the CDR3 is TGTGCCAGCAGCGCACACCATTGGGACAGGGGAACATATACCACAGATACGCAGTATTTT.

The chain's CDR3 is CASSLVRGTDTQYF. The CDR3 DNA sequence: TGTGCCAGCAGCTTAGTGCGGGGCACAGATACGCAGTATTTT. The J gene is TRBJ2-3, the V gene TRBV11-2; possible D gene TRBD2, 5 bases. The V gene's germline CDR1 is SGHAT and CDR2 FQNNGV. V lost 1 base to trimming and J lost 1 base, with 6 bases between them. The CDR3 loop spans 14 amino acids.